This entry lists 10 T cell receptor beta chains sequenced from one sample in a study of graft-versus-host responses after intestinal transplantation. Antigens of these TCRs are unknown. Clones were read by immunoSEQ multiplex PCR, and TCRdb kept only the in-frame ones, dropping some. There are 27,000 or so clones in the sample; 82% occur only once, and 0.65% to 0.75% lies in the top ten. The sample in question was unstimulated CD4+ T cells sorted from spleen or lymph node cells, obtained before intestinal transplant. The receptors were gathered from a human donor who received an intestinal transplant.

The chain joins TRBV5-4 to TRBJ2-1; 9 nucleotides match TRBD1. Trimming at V came to 2 bases and at J to 5 bases, leaving 5 bases not matched to a gene. Germline CDR1 SGHNT, CDR2 YYREEE (reference sequence). The CDR3 has 15 amino acids. Written as DNA, the CDR3 is TGTGCCAGCAGCTTCGGGGGACAGGGCAACAATGAGCAGTTCTTC. It yields the protein CASSFGGQGNNEQFF. The variable domain in full, with the rest retrieved from reference TRBV5-4 and TRBJ2-1, is ETGVTQSPTHLIKTRGQQVTLRCSSQSGHNTVSWYQQALGQGPQFIFQYYREEENGRGNFPPRFSGLQFPNYSSELNVNALELDDSALYLCASSFGGQGNNEQFFGPGTRLTVL.

This clone was counted between two and nine times. The genes are TRBV15 and TRBJ2-4, with unresolved D. This CDR3 has 12 residues. V lost 1 base to trimming and J lost 16 bases, with 14 bases between them. CDR1 and CDR2 from the germline V gene are LNHNV and YYDKDF (reference sequence). CDR3 nucleotides: TGTGCCACCAGCAGAGGAGGAACACAGCGATACTTC. Translated, it gives CATSRGGTQRYF.

The J gene is TRBJ2-1, the V gene TRBV10-2, with D perhaps TRBD2 (5 bases). The CDR3 has 15 residues. V gave up 2 bases and J gave up 2 bases, with 10 bases separating them. CDR1 is WSHSY, CDR2 SAAADI, per germline. Here the CDR3 DNA reads TGCGCCAGCAGTGAGGGGCTAGCCCCCTACAATGAGCAGTTCTTC. Translation gives CASSEGLAPYNEQFF.

The chain links TRBV14 to TRBJ2-7; D might be TRBD1 (6 bases). Germline assignment: CDR1 SGHDN and CDR2 FVKESK. V lost 0 bases, J lost 0 bases, and 24 bases lay in between. CDR3 length: 20 residues. CDR3 protein: CASSQDPRGGTGLTSYEQYF. The CDR3 nucleotides read TGTGCCAGCAGCCAAGATCCGAGGGGTGGAACAGGGTTAACCTCCTACGAGCAGTACTTC.

The chain links TRBV5-6 to TRBJ1-2, with D hard to call. The CDR3 totals 17 residues. Germline V lookup: CDR1 SGHDT, CDR2 YYEEEE. Trimming pared 2 bases from V and 0 bases from J, leaving 17 bases between. The CDR3 DNA sequence: TGTGCCAGCAGCTTAGAGGTGAGAGAAAGAACTAACTATGGCTACACCTTC. It is translated as CASSLEVRERTNYGYTF.

The rearrangement links TRBV2 to TRBJ2-7, with 7 nucleotides matching TRBD2. Germline CDR1 SNHLY, CDR2 FYNNEI. The CDR3 sequence is 15 residues long. The V and J ends lost 2 bases and 0 bases, in that order; junction bases with no gene match: 4. CDR3 DNA sequence: TGTGCCAGCAGTGAACTTGGGGGGGGCTCCTACGAGCAGTACTTC. Residues: CASSELGGGSYEQYF.

The rearrangement links TRBV5-6 to TRBJ1-5; D might be TRBD1 (5 bases). The CDR3 extends over 14 amino acids. With 3 bases removed from V and 7 bases from J, the gap between germline ends came to 14 bases. Per the germline V gene, CDR1 is SGHDT and CDR2 is YYEEEE. The CDR3 spells CASSSGARGQPQHF. CDR3 nucleotide sequence: TGTGCCAGCAGCTCGGGCGCCCGGGGGCAGCCCCAGCATTTT.

This rearrangement joins TRBV5-5 to TRBJ2-7; D possibly matches TRBD1 or TRBD2 (5 bases each). Trimming took 4 bases from V and 0 from J, leaving 14 bases between them. Germline V gives CDR1 SGHKS, CDR2 YYEKEE (reference sequence). CDR3 length equals 15 residues. The CDR3 region is CASSGSGPRSYEQYF. DNA for the CDR3: TGTGCCAGCAGCGGCTCGGGGCCCCGCTCCTACGAGCAGTACTTC.

The V gene is TRBV6-1, the J gene TRBJ2-7; 9 bases line up with TRBD2. The CDR3 has 15 residues. V lost 6 bases, J lost 1 base, and 7 bases stayed unmatched. CDR1 is MNHNS and CDR2 is SASEGT in the germline V gene. CDR3 nucleotide sequence: TGTGCCAGCAGCCCTTTAGCGGGAGCGTCCTACGAGCAGTACTTC. Translating gives CASSPLAGASYEQYF.

The chain recombines TRBV4-1 with TRBJ1-1; perhaps TRBD1 as D (5 bases). Between the trimmed V and J ends, which lost 5 bases and 1 base, there was a span of 14 bases. CDR1 is MGHRA, CDR2 YSYEKL, per germline. The CDR3 runs 15 residues. The chain's CDR3 is CASSGGPARNTEAFF. The CDR3 DNA follows: TGCGCCAGCAGCGGGGGTCCCGCACGGAACACTGAAGCTTTCTTT.